This T cell receptor (beta chain) came from a study of OX40 agonist ivuxolimab in advanced cancers. About the study: Patients received intravenous ivuxolimab every 2 weeks at 0.01 to 10 mg/kg.

Assay used: immunoSEQ multiplex PCR; TCRdb lists only in-frame clones, some missing. The sample lists roughly 56,000 clones, about 89% occurring once. Broader study findings: Partly responding patients at 0.1-3.0 mg/kg showed some of the smallest clonal expansion.

As concerns this clone: Antigen: not known.

V shed 3 bases and J shed 0 bases, with 12 bases lying between them. CDR1 is SGHNT, CDR2 YYREEE, per germline (reference sequence). The CDR3 has 15 amino acids. The chain couples TRBV5-4 to TRBJ1-1; TRBD1 might be the D (6 bases). The receptor comes from an adult with an advanced solid tumor such as melanoma, head and neck, liver or kidney cancer. This specimen consisted of CD4+ or CD8+ T cells sorted from blood, obtained in a trial of the OX40 agonist ivuxolimab. The CDR3 coding sequence is TGTGCCAGCAGCTATTGGGGGCGCATGAACACTGAAGCTTTCTTT. Its protein is CASSYWGRMNTEAFF.